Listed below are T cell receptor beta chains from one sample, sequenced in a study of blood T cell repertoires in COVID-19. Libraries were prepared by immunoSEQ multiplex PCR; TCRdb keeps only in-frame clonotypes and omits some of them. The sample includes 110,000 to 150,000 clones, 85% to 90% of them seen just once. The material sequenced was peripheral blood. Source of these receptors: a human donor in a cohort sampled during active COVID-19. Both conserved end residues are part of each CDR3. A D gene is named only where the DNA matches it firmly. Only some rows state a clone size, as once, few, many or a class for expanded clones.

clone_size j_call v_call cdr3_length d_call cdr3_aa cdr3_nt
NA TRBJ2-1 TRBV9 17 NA CASSARDPYSPLSEQFF TGTGCCAGCAGCGCGCGGGACCCCTATAGCCCCCTCAGTGAGCAGTTCTTC
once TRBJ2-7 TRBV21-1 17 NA CASSKDVTSPHSYEQYF TGTGCCAGCAGCAAAGACGTAACTAGCCCCCACTCCTACGAGCAGTACTTC
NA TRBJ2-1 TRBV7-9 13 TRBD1 CASSLPGQGEGFF TGTGCCAGCAGCTTACCGGGACAGGGAGAGGGGTTCTTC
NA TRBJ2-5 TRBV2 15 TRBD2 CASRSRGGAQKTQYF TGTGCCAGCAGGTCCCGGGGGGGGGCACAAAAGACCCAGTACTTC
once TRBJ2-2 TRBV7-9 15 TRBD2 CASRRDYTNTGELFF TGTGCCAGCAGGCGGGACTACACGAACACCGGGGAGCTGTTTTTT
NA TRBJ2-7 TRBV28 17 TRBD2 CASSFSGGGQMRYEQYF TGTGCCAGCAGTTTTAGCGGGGGGGGCCAGATGAGGTACGAGCAGTACTTC
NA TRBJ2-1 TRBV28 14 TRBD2 CASIMSGRVNEQFF TGTGCCAGCATCATGAGCGGGAGGGTGAATGAGCAGTTCTTC
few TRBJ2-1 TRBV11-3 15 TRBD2 CASSLELASYNEQFF TGTGCCAGCAGCTTAGAACTAGCGTCGTACAATGAGCAGTTCTTC
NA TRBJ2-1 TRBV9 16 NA CASSPQDTDSYNEQFF TGTGCCAGCAGCCCCCAGGACACGGACTCCTACAATGAGCAGTTCTTC
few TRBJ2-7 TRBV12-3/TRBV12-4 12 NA CASSLDPYEQYF TGTGCCAGCAGCCTAGACCCCTACGAGCAGTACTTC
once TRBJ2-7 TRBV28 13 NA CASSRTLYYEQYF TGTGCCAGCTCTCGAACTCTATACTACGAGCAGTACTTC
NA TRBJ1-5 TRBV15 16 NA CATSREGALGNQPQHF TGTGCCACCAGCAGAGAAGGGGCCTTGGGCAATCAGCCCCAGCATTTT